Shown below are 8 T cell receptor beta chains from a single sample sequenced in a study of blood T cell repertoires in COVID-19. Produced via immunoSEQ multiplex PCR; TCRdb's table is partial and in-frame only. The table shows about 40,000 clones, with roughly 90% occurring only once. Source material: peripheral blood. The receptors come from a man between 60 and 75 years old with active COVID-19.

The chain recombines TRBV7-9 with TRBJ1-2, with D possibly TRBD1 on 6 matching bases. CDR1 is SEHNR, CDR2 FQNEAQ, per germline (reference sequence). V lost 0 bases, J lost 4 bases, and 15 bases lay in between. The CDR3 spans 16 residues. In DNA, the CDR3 is TGTGCCAGCAGCTTAGCAGGCAGGGGCGATATCTATGGCTACACCTTC. It encodes CASSLAGRGDIYGYTF.

The sample holds a few counts of this clone. The chain employs TRBV21-1 and TRBJ2-6; the listed D gene, TRBD1, was not tested against the DNA. TRBV21-1 is listed as a pseudogene. The CDR3 loop spans 15 amino acids. The CDR3 DNA follows: TGTGCCAGCAGCGGAGACAGCTCTGGGGCCAACGTCCTGACTTTC. Protein product: CASSGDSSGANVLTF.

The rearrangement joins TRBV11-2 to TRBJ2-7; D not resolved. Trimming stripped 1 base from V and 2 bases from J, with 15 bases between. This CDR3 is 16 amino acids long. Germline V gives CDR1 SGHAT, CDR2 FQNNGV. CDR3 loop: CASSLAAQVTPYEQYF. CDR3 DNA: TGTGCCAGCAGCTTAGCGGCGCAGGTCACCCCCTACGAGCAGTACTTC.

The count of this clone is one. The chain links TRBV16 to TRBJ1-1; D unresolved. Between the trimmed V and J ends, which lost 3 bases and 1 base, there was a span of 9 bases. The length of the CDR3 is 14 residues. Germline CDR1 KGHSY, CDR2 FQNENV. Here the CDR3 reads CASSQTNRNTEAFF. CDR3 nucleotides: TGTGCCAGCAGCCAGACCAACAGGAACACTGAAGCTTTCTTT.

The gene calls are TRBV7-2 and TRBJ2-3, with 7 bases aligning to TRBD2. Germline values: CDR1 SGHTA, CDR2 FQGNSA. CDR3 length: 15 residues. V lost 4 bases to trimming and J lost 2 bases; unmatched junction nucleotides: 6. The CDR3, as DNA: TGTGCCAGCAGCTGGGCGGGAGTGTCCACAGATACGCAGTATTTT. Its protein product is CASSWAGVSTDTQYF.

The chain joins TRBV27 to TRBJ2-2; 9 bases are shared with TRBD2. Looked up from germline, CDR1 is MNHEY and CDR2 is SMNVEV (reference sequence). The CDR3 sequence is 16 residues long. Trimming at V came to 6 bases and at J to 0 bases, leaving 5 bases not matched to a gene. In nucleotides, the CDR3 is TGTGCCAGCAGAAGTAGCGGGAGAACGAACACCGGGGAGCTGTTTTTT. Encoded protein: CASRSSGRTNTGELFF.

This chain connects TRBV5-1 to TRBJ2-7; TRBD2 aligns across 8 bases. Germline assignment: CDR1 SGHRS and CDR2 YFSETQ. The J segment lost 3 bases and the V segment lost 4 bases, leaving 12 bases of the junction unmatched. CDR3 length equals 16 residues. The CDR3 region has the DNA TGCGCCAGCAGCCAACGGGGGGGAGCGGAGCGCTACGAGCAGTACTTC. This codes for CASSQRGGAERYEQYF.

The rearrangement uses TRBV11-2 and TRBJ2-1, with 9 bases aligning to TRBD2. The V gene's germline CDR1 is SGHAT and CDR2 FQNNGV. V shed 8 bases and J 9 bases; nucleotides not matched to a gene: 8. The CDR3 spans 13 residues. CDR3 loop: CASGRGTSLEQFF. CDR3 coding DNA: TGTGCCAGCGGGCGCGGGACTAGCCTTGAGCAGTTCTTC.